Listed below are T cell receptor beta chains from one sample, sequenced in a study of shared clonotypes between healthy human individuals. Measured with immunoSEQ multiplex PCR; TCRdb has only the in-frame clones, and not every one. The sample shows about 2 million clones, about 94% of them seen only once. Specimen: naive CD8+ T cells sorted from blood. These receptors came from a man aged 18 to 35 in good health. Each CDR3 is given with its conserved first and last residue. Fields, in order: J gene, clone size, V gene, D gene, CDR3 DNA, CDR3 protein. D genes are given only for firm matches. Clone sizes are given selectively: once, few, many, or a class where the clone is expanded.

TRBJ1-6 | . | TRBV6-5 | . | TGTGCCAGCAGTTACCGCCCCGGACAGTATAATTCACCCCTCCACTTT | CASSYRPGQYNSPLHF
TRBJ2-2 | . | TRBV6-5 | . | TGTGCCAGCACCCCGGGCTTGAACACCGGGGAGCTGTTTTTT | CASTPGLNTGELFF
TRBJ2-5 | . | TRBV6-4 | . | TGTGCCAGCAGTGACTTGTTGGGACAAAAGTACCAAGAGACCCAGTACTTC | CASSDLLGQKYQETQYF
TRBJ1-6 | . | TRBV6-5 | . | TGTGCCAGCACCGCCGGGGTGCGGAATTCACCCCTCCACTTT | CASTAGVRNSPLHF
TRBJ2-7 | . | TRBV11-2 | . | TGTGCCAGCAGCTTAGCCGACCCCGCCTACGAGCAGTACTTC | CASSLADPAYEQYF
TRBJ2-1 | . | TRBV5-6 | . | TGTGCCAGCAGCTTGGGGGACGCCAATGAGCAGTTCTTC | CASSLGDANEQFF
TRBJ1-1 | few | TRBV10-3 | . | TGTGCCAGCGCCGGAGGGGGCACTGAAGCTTTCTTT | CASAGGGTEAFF
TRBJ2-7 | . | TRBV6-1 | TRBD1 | TGTGCCAGCAGTGATGGGACAGGGTTTACCTACGAGCAGTACTTC | CASSDGTGFTYEQYF
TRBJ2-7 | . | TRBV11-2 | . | TGTGCCAGCAGCAAGGGACACGAGCAGTACTTC | CASSKGHEQYF
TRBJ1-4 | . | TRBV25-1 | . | TGTGCCAGCAGTGGTGTACAGGGAGAGCTGTTTTTT | CASSGVQGELFF
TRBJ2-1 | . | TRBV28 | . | TGTGCCAGCAGCCTTGGCACTATGAGTGAGCAGTTCTTC | CASSLGTMSEQFF
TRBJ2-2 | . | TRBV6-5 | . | TGTGCCAGCAGTTACTCGATTGGGGGAGCCGGGGAGCTGTTTTTT | CASSYSIGGAGELFF
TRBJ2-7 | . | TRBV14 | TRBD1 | TGTGCCAGCAGCCTAAGGGACAGGGTGGGCTCCGAGCAGTACTTC | CASSLRDRVGSEQYF
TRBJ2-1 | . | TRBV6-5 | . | TGTGCCAGCAGTTACTCGGAGGGTTACAATGAGCAGTTCTTC | CASSYSEGYNEQFF
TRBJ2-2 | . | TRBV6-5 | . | TGTGCCAGCAGGCGACTACAGGGGAACACCGGGGAGCTGTTTTTT | CASRRLQGNTGELFF
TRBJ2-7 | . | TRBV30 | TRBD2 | TGTGCCTGGAGTCCGGGACTAGCGGGGGGGGTCGAGCAGTACTTC | CAWSPGLAGGVEQYF
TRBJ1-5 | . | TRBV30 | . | TGTGCCTGGAGTGTGGGTGTCGGGGGAAATCAGCCCCAGCATTTT | CAWSVGVGGNQPQHF
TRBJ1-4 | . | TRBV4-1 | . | TGCGCCAGCAGCCAAGAAATTAATGAAAAACTGTTTTTT | CASSQEINEKLFF
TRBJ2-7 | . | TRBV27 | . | TGTGCCAGCAGTTACATGGGGGACCTCTACGAGCAGTACTTC | CASSYMGDLYEQYF
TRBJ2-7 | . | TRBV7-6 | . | TGTGCCAGCAGCTTAGGACAGTCTTACTACGAGCAGTACTTC | CASSLGQSYYEQYF
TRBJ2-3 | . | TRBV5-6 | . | TGTGCCAGCAGCTTGGATCAGGGGCTAGCGGACACAGATACGCAGTATTTT | CASSLDQGLADTDTQYF
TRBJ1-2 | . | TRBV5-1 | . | TGCGCCAGCAGCTTCGGGCAGGCTAACTATGGCTACACCTTC | CASSFGQANYGYTF
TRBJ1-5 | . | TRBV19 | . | TGTGCCAGTAGTATACCCGACAGTAGCAATCAGCCCCAGCATTTT | CASSIPDSSNQPQHF
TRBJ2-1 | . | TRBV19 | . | TGTGCCAGTAAGAATGGCGGGGCTGGTGAGCAGTTCTTC | CASKNGGAGEQFF
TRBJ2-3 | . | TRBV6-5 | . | TGTGCCAGCAGTTACGGGACAACAGATACGCAGTATTTT | CASSYGTTDTQYF
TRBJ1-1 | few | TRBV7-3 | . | TGTGCCAGCAGCTCACGAGGGGAGAACACTGAAGCTTTCTTT | CASSSRGENTEAFF
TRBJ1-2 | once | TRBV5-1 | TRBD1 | TGCGCCAGCAGCCCTCGGACAGGGGCGGATGGCTACACCTTC | CASSPRTGADGYTF
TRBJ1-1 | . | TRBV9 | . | TGTGCCAGCACGGGTGGTGGATTAGGGGACACTGAAGCTTTCTTT | CASTGGGLGDTEAFF
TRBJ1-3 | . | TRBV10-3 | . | TGTGCCACCGCGGGACAATCGCTGAGAAACACCATATATTTT | CATAGQSLRNTIYF
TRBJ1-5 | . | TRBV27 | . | TGTGCCAGCAGTTTAGGAGTCTCCAATCAGCCCCAGCATTTT | CASSLGVSNQPQHF
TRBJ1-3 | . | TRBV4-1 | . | TGCGCCAGCAGCCAAGATCTCGGGCTCGGAAACACCATATATTTT | CASSQDLGLGNTIYF
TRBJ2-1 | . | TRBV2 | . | TGTGCCAGCAGTGATTCATCCCCCTCCTACAATGAGCAGTTCTTC | CASSDSSPSYNEQFF
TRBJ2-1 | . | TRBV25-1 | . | TGTGCCAGCAGTGACGCGGGATACAATGAGCAGTTCTTC | CASSDAGYNEQFF
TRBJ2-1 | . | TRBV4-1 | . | TGCGCCAGCAGCTACGATCACAATGAGCAGTTCTTC | CASSYDHNEQFF
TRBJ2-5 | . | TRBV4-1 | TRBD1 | TGCGCCAGCAGCTCAGAGCCGGGACAGGGGGCTCAAGAGACCCAGTACTTC | CASSSEPGQGAQETQYF
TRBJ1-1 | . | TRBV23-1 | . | TGCGCCAGCGATCGGACGGCGCAAGCTTTCTTT | CASDRTAQAFF
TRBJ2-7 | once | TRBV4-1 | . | TGCGCCAGCAGCCCCAGGGGCGCTAGATCCTACGAGCAGTACTTC | CASSPRGARSYEQYF
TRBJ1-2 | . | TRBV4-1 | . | TGCGCCAGCAGCCAAAACAGCGGCGCGCTTGGCTACACCTTC | CASSQNSGALGYTF
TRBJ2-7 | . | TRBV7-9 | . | TGTGCCAGCAGCTTAGTGGGCAGTCCCTACGAGCAGTACTTC | CASSLVGSPYEQYF
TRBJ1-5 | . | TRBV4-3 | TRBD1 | TGCGCCAGCAGCCCAGGGGGGAGCAATCAGCCCCAGCATTTT | CASSPGGSNQPQHF
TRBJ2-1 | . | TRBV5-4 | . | TGTGCCAGCATGATCAGTTACAATGAGCAGTTCTTC | CASMISYNEQFF
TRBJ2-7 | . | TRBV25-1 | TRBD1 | TGTGCCACCTGGGACAGGGGGAAGAAGCAGTACTTC | CATWDRGKKQYF
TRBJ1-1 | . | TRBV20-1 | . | TGCAGTGCTAGAATGGTTGGTGAAGCTTTCTTT | CSARMVGEAFF
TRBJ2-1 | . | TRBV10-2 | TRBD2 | TGCGCCAGCACCCAGACTAGCGGGGGGGCCAATGAGCAGTTCTTC | CASTQTSGGANEQFF
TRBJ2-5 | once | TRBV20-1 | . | TGCAGTGCTACCCGGGAGACCCAGTACTTC | CSATRETQYF
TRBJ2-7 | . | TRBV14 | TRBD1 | TGTGCCACCCAACAGCCATTGGATCCGGGACAGGGGTCCTACGAGCAGTACTTC | CATQQPLDPGQGSYEQYF
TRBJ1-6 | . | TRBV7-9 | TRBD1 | TGTGCCAGCAGCCGGTCCGGACAGGGGAACCTGAATTCACCCCTCCACTTT | CASSRSGQGNLNSPLHF
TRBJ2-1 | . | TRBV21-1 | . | TGTGCCAGCAGCAAGGGTTTCTACTACAATGAGCAGTTCTTC | CASSKGFYYNEQFF
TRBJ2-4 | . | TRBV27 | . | TGTGCCAGCACCAACGGGGACATTCAGTACTTC | CASTNGDIQYF
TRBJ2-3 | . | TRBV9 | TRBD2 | TGTGCCAGCAGCGGGACTAGCTCTTCTAGCACAGATACGCAGTATTTT | CASSGTSSSSTDTQYF
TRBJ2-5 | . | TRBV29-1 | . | TGCAGCGTTGAAGATCCCGGACAGAGAGAAGAGACCCAGTACTTC | CSVEDPGQREETQYF
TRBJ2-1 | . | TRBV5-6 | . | TGTGCCAGCAGCTTGGGTTTATTGGATGAGCAGTTCTTC | CASSLGLLDEQFF
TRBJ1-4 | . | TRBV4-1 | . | TGCGCCAGCAGCCCCTATTTCAGCGGAACCGATGAAAAACTGTTTTTT | CASSPYFSGTDEKLFF
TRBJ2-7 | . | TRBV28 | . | TGTGCCAGCTCTGCCGACTACGAGCAGTACTTC | CASSADYEQYF